The rows below give T cell receptor beta chains drawn from one sample of a study of cytomegalovirus exposure and HLA in healthy donors. Clones were read by immunoSEQ multiplex PCR, and TCRdb kept only the in-frame ones, dropping some. Of roughly 180,000 clones listed, around 85% were seen once; the top ten hold 1%. The sequencing input was PBMCs. These receptors came from a boy aged 2-15 years in good health and CMV-seronegative. CDR3s include the opening cysteine and the closing phenylalanine or tryptophan. Fields, in order: V gene, D gene, clone size, J gene, CDR3 DNA, CDR3 protein. The D gene is left open where the match is weak. The size field is filled for only some rows; it gives once, few, many or a size class.

TRBV6-1,-,-,TRBJ2-6,TGTGCCAGCAGGGGCGCTGGGGCCAACGTCCTGACTTTC,CASRGAGANVLTF
TRBV4-1,-,-,TRBJ1-1,TGCGCCAGCAGCCAAGGTGGAGGGGACTACACTGAAGCTTTCTTT,CASSQGGGDYTEAFF
TRBV7-9,-,few,TRBJ1-2,TGTGCCAGCAGCTTACAGGGGATTTCGTCTAATGGCTACACCTTC,CASSLQGISSNGYTF
TRBV19,-,-,TRBJ2-7,TGTGCCAGTAGTATATATTTCCTTAACGAGCAGTACTTC,CASSIYFLNEQYF
TRBV7-9,TRBD1,once,TRBJ1-2,TGTGCCAGCAGCTTAGGGGACAGGGGAAACTATGGCTACACCTTC,CASSLGDRGNYGYTF
TRBV11-2,-,-,TRBJ2-1,TGTGCCAGCAGAGACTCTCGGACTTCCCCGTACAATGAGCAGTTCTTC,CASRDSRTSPYNEQFF
TRBV11-2,TRBD2,-,TRBJ2-7,TGTGCCAGCAGCTCACGACTAGCGGGAGGGCCGGGCAAGTACTTC,CASSSRLAGGPGKYF
TRBV6-5,-,-,TRBJ2-6,TGTGCCAGCAGTTACGTAGCTTCTGGGGCCAACGTCCTGACTTTC,CASSYVASGANVLTF
TRBV5-1,TRBD1,-,TRBJ1-4,TGCGCCAGCAGCCCGGGACAGACGGGGGAAAAACTGTTTTTT,CASSPGQTGEKLFF
TRBV28,-,-,TRBJ2-1,TGTGCGCTAGGGAGGAATGAGCAGTTCTTC,CALGRNEQFF
TRBV11-2,-,-,TRBJ2-7,TGTGCCAGCAGCTTAGACTGGGGGGTGGGGGAGCAGTACTTC,CASSLDWGVGEQYF
TRBV19,-,-,TRBJ1-3,TGTGCCAGTAGTATCCTCAGCTCTGGAAACACCATATATTTT,CASSILSSGNTIYF
TRBV7-9,TRBD1,-,TRBJ1-6,TGTGCCAGCAGCACCTTTTCGGGACAGGGGGCCCGTTCACCCCTCCACTTT,CASSTFSGQGARSPLHF
TRBV28,-,-,TRBJ2-7,TGTGCCAGCAGTTTTACCGGGAGGGGGCAAAACGAGCAGTACTTC,CASSFTGRGQNEQYF
TRBV27,TRBD1,-,TRBJ1-1,TGTGCCAGCAGTGCCCCGATGACAGGGTATAGGAGCGGGTTAAAAGGTACTGAAGCTTTCTTT,CASSAPMTGYRSGLKGTEAFF
TRBV28,-,-,TRBJ2-6,TGTGGGAGCGCATCTGGAATCTCTGGGGCCAACGTCCTGACTTTC,CGSASGISGANVLTF
TRBV18,TRBD1,-,TRBJ1-1,TGTGCCAGCTCACCGCCCCGGGACAGGGGCCAAGCTTTCTTT,CASSPPRDRGQAFF
TRBV19,TRBD2,-,TRBJ2-3,TGTGCCAGTAGTATCAGTAGCGGGGGGGCAGATACGCAGTATTTT,CASSISSGGADTQYF
TRBV28,TRBD1,-,TRBJ1-1,TGTGCCAGCAGTTTATGGGACAGGGACGGCACTGAAGCTTTCTTT,CASSLWDRDGTEAFF
TRBV6-6,TRBD1,-,TRBJ1-5,TGTGCCAGCAGTTACTCCGGGACAGGAAGCCATCAGCCCCAGCATTTT,CASSYSGTGSHQPQHF
TRBV4-2,TRBD1,-,TRBJ1-1,TGTGCCAGCAGCCAACAATCCGGGACAGGGAACACTGAAGCTTTCTTT,CASSQQSGTGNTEAFF
TRBV5-1,TRBD1,-,TRBJ1-2,TGCGCCAGCAGCTACTCGACAGGGGGAAACTATGGCTACACCTTC,CASSYSTGGNYGYTF
TRBV5-5,TRBD2,-,TRBJ2-7,TGTGCCAGCAGCCCACAAGCGGGAGTAACCTACGAGCAGTACTTC,CASSPQAGVTYEQYF
TRBV5-1,TRBD2,-,TRBJ2-1,TGCGCCAGCAGCTTAGGGACTAGTACTGGCAATGAGCAGTTCTTC,CASSLGTSTGNEQFF
TRBV5-5,-,-,TRBJ2-2,TGTGCCAGCAGCTTGAGCTGGGGGCAAGCGAACACCGGGGAGCTGTTTTTT,CASSLSWGQANTGELFF
TRBV18,-,-,TRBJ1-3,TGTGCCAGCTCACCCAAGGAGGGCTCTGGAAACACCATATATTTT,CASSPKEGSGNTIYF
TRBV28,TRBD1,-,TRBJ1-5,TGTGCCAGTGGGACAGGTATCCAGCCCCAGCATTTT,CASGTGIQPQHF
TRBV23-1,TRBD1,-,TRBJ2-3,TGCGCCAGCGGAACCGGGACAGGGGGGACAGATACGCAGTATTTT,CASGTGTGGTDTQYF
TRBV10-3,-,-,TRBJ2-1,TGTGCCATCAGTGATTCCGGGGGGCTATACAATGAGCAGTTCTTC,CAISDSGGLYNEQFF
TRBV7-8,TRBD1,-,TRBJ1-6,TGTGCCGGTACCCGGGACAGCCATTCACCCCTCCACTTT,CAGTRDSHSPLHF
TRBV2,TRBD2,few,TRBJ2-3,TGTGCCAGCAGTCAACGGGAGGGCCGAGATACGCAGTATTTT,CASSQREGRDTQYF
TRBV30,-,-,TRBJ2-5,TGTGCCTGGAGCGCCGGCCCGGGGAAAGAGACCCAGTACTTC,CAWSAGPGKETQYF
TRBV10-3,TRBD1,few,TRBJ2-2,TGTGCCATCAGGCCAACAGGGGTGAGCACCGGGGAGCTGTTTTTT,CAIRPTGVSTGELFF
TRBV6-1,-,-,TRBJ2-7,TGTGCCAGCAGTGAAGTAATCTCCTACGAGCAGTACTTC,CASSEVISYEQYF
TRBV2,-,-,TRBJ2-5,TGTGCCAGCAAGACAGGTCCGGAACCCCAGTACTTC,CASKTGPEPQYF
TRBV28,-,-,TRBJ2-7,TGTGCCAGCAGCTCTACAGGTTTCTACGAGCAGTACTTC,CASSSTGFYEQYF
TRBV19,TRBD1,-,TRBJ1-5,TGTGCCAGTAGCGTAGCCGGGACAGTGAGCAATCAGCCCCAGCATTTT,CASSVAGTVSNQPQHF
TRBV6-5,TRBD1,-,TRBJ1-1,TGTGCCAGCAGTTCCCCGGGACAGGGGACTGAAGCTTTCTTT,CASSSPGQGTEAFF
TRBV6-5,-,-,TRBJ1-5,TGTGCCAGCAGTCATCAGGGAAATCAGCCCCAGCATTTT,CASSHQGNQPQHF
TRBV6-1,TRBD1,-,TRBJ2-3,TGTGCCAGCAGCGAGGACAGGGGCGCCACAGATACGCAGTATTTT,CASSEDRGATDTQYF
TRBV2,TRBD2,-,TRBJ2-3,TGTGCCAGCAGTGAATTTGCGGGAGTTGGGTCAGATACGCAGTATTTT,CASSEFAGVGSDTQYF
TRBV2,-,-,TRBJ2-1,TGTGCCAGGAGCCAGACGGAGAGCTCCTACAATGAGCAGTTCTTC,CARSQTESSYNEQFF
TRBV30,-,once,TRBJ1-2,TGTGCCTGGACCAGGGGAAATGGCTACACCTTC,CAWTRGNGYTF
TRBV27,TRBD1,-,TRBJ2-3,TGTGCCAGCAGTTTACAGGGGGCAAGCACAGATACGCAGTATTTT,CASSLQGASTDTQYF
TRBV5-1,-,-,TRBJ1-3,TGCGCCAGCAGCTTGGAGGGGATTACTGGAAACACCATATATTTT,CASSLEGITGNTIYF
TRBV11-3,-,-,TRBJ2-2,TGTGCCAGCAGCTTGGGAGCCGGGGAGCTGTTTTTT,CASSLGAGELFF
TRBV5-1,-,-,TRBJ2-5,TGCGCCAGCAGCGGCGGGCGGAACGAAGAGACCCAGTACTTC,CASSGGRNEETQYF
TRBV5-4,TRBD2,-,TRBJ2-1,TGTGCCAGCAGACCTAGCGGGGGGGCCGGGAATGAGCAGTTCTTC,CASRPSGGAGNEQFF
TRBV7-9,-,-,TRBJ2-7,TGTTCCAGCAGCCAATCCGGACAGCCACACGAGCAGTACTTC,CSSSQSGQPHEQYF